The clone carrying this T cell receptor beta chain was recorded a few times. The sample originates from a study of T cells in Graves' hyperthyroidism and ophthalmopathy. RNA transcripts yielded amplified TCR beta CDR3 regions. In the first-round RT-PCR of the TCR CDR3, the HTBI primer set was used. TCRdb ran MiXCR on the multiplex PCR reads and lists one entry per CDR3 protein. This sample has about 300,000 distinct CDR3 sequences; around 15% occur once, and the top ten carry 7.9%. The V segment lost 5 bases and the J segment 1 base; nucleotides outside the gene matches: 10. The CDR3 spans 16 residues. The germline V gene encodes CDR1 SEHNR and CDR2 FQNEAQ (reference sequence).

The clonotype was recovered from a woman aged 40 to 49 with Graves' hyperthyroidism. This chain joins TRBV7-9 and TRBJ2-5; the match to TRBD1 covers 7 bases. The sequenced material came from blood. CDR3 DNA: TGTGCCAGCAGCCCCCGGGTTGGGGACAGCCAAGAGACCCAGTACTTC. The encoded protein is CASSPRVGDSQETQYF.